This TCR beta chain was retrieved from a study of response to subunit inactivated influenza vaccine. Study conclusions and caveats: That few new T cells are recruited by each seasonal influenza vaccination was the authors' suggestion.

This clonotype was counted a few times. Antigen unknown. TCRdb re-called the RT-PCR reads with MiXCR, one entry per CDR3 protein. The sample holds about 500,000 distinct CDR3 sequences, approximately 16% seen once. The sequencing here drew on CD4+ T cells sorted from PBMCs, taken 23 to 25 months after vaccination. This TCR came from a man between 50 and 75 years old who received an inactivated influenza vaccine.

The CDR3 DNA is TGTGCCAGCAGTTCTTGGACTAGCGGGACCTACGAGCAGTACTTC. This sequence encodes CASSSWTSGTYEQYF. This sequence joins TRBV12-3 or TRBV12-4 and TRBJ2-7, with TRBD2 identical over 12 bases. J gave up 2 bases and V 4 bases, and 3 bases lay outside the gene matches. The CDR3 spans 15 residues.